The 27 T cell receptor beta chains below all came from one sample that was sequenced in a study of T cell changes during pregnancy in multiple sclerosis. The repertoire was sequenced with immunoSEQ multiplex PCR; TCRdb's copy has only in-frame clones and lacks some. In the table there are 50,000 to 65,000 clones, 88% of which are singletons. Here the sequenced sample was peripheral blood, taken in the first trimester of pregnancy. The source is a female donor with multiple sclerosis, enrolled in a pregnancy study.

V usage is TRBV5-4 and J usage is TRBJ2-5; no reliable D call. Trimming cost V 0 bases and J 0 bases, with 3 bases left between them. CDR1 and CDR2 (germline): SGHNT, YYREEE (reference sequence). The CDR3 is made up of 13 amino acids. CDR3 bases: TGTGCCAGCAGCTTGGCAAACCAAGAGACCCAGTACTTC. It specifies CASSLANQETQYF.

This chain connects TRBV28 to TRBJ2-1; D is uncertain. V gave up 5 bases and J gave up 10 bases, with 15 bases separating them. CDR3 size: 13 residues. Per the germline V gene, CDR1 is MDHEN and CDR2 is SYDVKM. The CDR3, as DNA: TGTGCCAGCAGTGATCGACCTTTCGGGGAGCAGTTCTTC. Residues: CASSDRPFGEQFF.

The chain couples TRBV19 to TRBJ2-2; D might be TRBD2 (5 bases). The germline V gene encodes CDR1 LNHDA and CDR2 SQIVND (reference sequence). Between the trimmed V and J ends, which lost 6 bases and 6 bases, there was a span of 20 bases. The CDR3 consists of 16 residues. The CDR3 loop is CASRPEGARLSGELFF. The CDR3 bases are TGTGCCAGTAGACCCGAGGGAGCGCGATTGTCCGGGGAGCTGTTTTTT.

V usage is TRBV29-1 and J usage is TRBJ2-2; 9 positions match TRBD2. The CDR3 has 13 residues. Looked up from germline, CDR1 is SQVTM and CDR2 is ANQGSEA. J gave up 6 bases and V 3 bases, and 2 bases lay outside the gene matches. The CDR3 DNA sequence: TGCAGCGTTGAGGGCGGGAGGGCCGGGGAGCTGTTTTTT. Translation gives CSVEGGRAGELFF.

The V and J genes are TRBV6-5 and TRBJ2-7, with D possibly matching TRBD1 (5 bases). V gave up 0 bases and J gave up 3 bases, with 9 bases separating them. CDR1 is MNHEY and CDR2 is SVGAGI in the germline V gene. The CDR3 has 14 residues. The CDR3 coding sequence is TGTGCCAGCAGTTACTCGACAGACCTCTACGAGCAGTACTTC. Translated: CASSYSTDLYEQYF.

The rearrangement joins TRBV6-1 to TRBJ2-7; 7 nucleotides align to TRBD2. This CDR3 is 16 amino acids long. CDR1 is MNHNS, CDR2 SASEGT, per germline. J was trimmed by 2 bases and V by 1 base; bases with no gene match: 8. The CDR3 here is CASSEVRRGRAYEQYF. The DNA of the CDR3 is TGTGCCAGCAGTGAAGTTCGTCGGGGGAGGGCCTACGAGCAGTACTTC.

The chain recombines TRBV6-5 with TRBJ1-6; 8 positions agree with TRBD1. The CDR3 loop spans 15 amino acids. V lost 3 bases and J lost 7; bases outside the gene matches: 5. CDR1 and CDR2 (germline): MNHEY, SVGAGI. The CDR3 nucleotides are TGTGCCAGCAGTTATAGACAGGGGCGAAATTCACCCCTCCACTTT. Its translation is CASSYRQGRNSPLHF.

The rearrangement joins TRBV4-1 to TRBJ2-5; D gene uncertain. Trimming removed 1 base at V and 5 bases at J, with 8 bases between. The CDR3 runs 13 residues. The germline CDR1 and CDR2 sequences are MGHRA and YSYEKL. The CDR3 DNA sequence: TGCGCCAGCAGCCAAGTCGGTCTGGAGACCCAGTACTTC. Protein: CASSQVGLETQYF.

The gene calls are TRBV19 and TRBJ1-3; 9 bases map to TRBD1. The germline V gene has CDR1 LNHDA and CDR2 SQIVND (reference sequence). The V segment lost 5 bases and the J segment 3 bases; nucleotides outside the gene matches: 2. This CDR3 contains 14 residues. The CDR3 here is CASSGTGNGNTIYF. The CDR3 nucleotides read TGTGCCAGTAGTGGGACAGGGAATGGAAACACCATATATTTT.

The gene calls are TRBV7-2 and TRBJ2-7; D might be TRBD1 (6 bases). Looked up from germline, CDR1 is SGHTA and CDR2 is FQGNSA. The CDR3 totals 15 residues. V was clipped by 5 bases and J by 3 bases, with 17 bases between them. CDR3 bases: TGTGCCAGCAGCCTTGTAGGGGGAAATAACTACGAGCAGTACTTC. Amino acids: CASSLVGGNNYEQYF.

The chain couples TRBV19 to TRBJ1-1; 9 bases agree with TRBD1. CDR1 LNHDA and CDR2 SQIVND come from the germline V gene (reference sequence). Losses at the gene ends were 6 bases for V and 5 bases for J; bases not matched to a gene: 7. This CDR3 spans 14 amino acids. In DNA form, the CDR3 reads TGTGCCAGTAGGAACAGGGGGCAAGGAACTGAAGCTTTCTTT. Translating gives CASRNRGQGTEAFF.

This clone was counted a few times. This chain uses TRBV10-3 with TRBJ1-2, with 7 bases lining up with TRBD1. The CDR3 covers 12 residues. Germline trimming cut 2 bases from V and 6 bases from J; bases unmatched to any gene: 0. Germline V gene sequence: CDR1 ENHRY, CDR2 SYGVKD. The CDR3: CAISETGDGYTF. CDR3 nucleotides: TGTGCCATCAGTGAGACAGGGGATGGCTACACCTTC.

This chain links TRBV4-3 with TRBJ2-1; TRBD2 might be the D (6 bases). The CDR3 is 16 amino acids. CDR1 LGHNA and CDR2 YSLEER come from the germline V gene. Trimming removed 0 bases at V and 2 bases at J, with 11 bases between. The CDR3 here is CASSQESGEPYNEQFF. The CDR3, as DNA: TGCGCCAGCAGCCAAGAATCGGGAGAGCCCTACAATGAGCAGTTCTTC.

This sequence joins TRBV28 and TRBJ1-2; D gene uncertain. The CDR3 totals 12 residues. Trimming took off 5 bases at V and 3 bases at J, with 7 bases between the two ends. The germline gives CDR1 MDHEN, CDR2 SYDVKM. The CDR3 protein is CASSNRDYGYTF. CDR3 coding DNA: TGTGCCAGCAGTAACCGGGACTATGGCTACACCTTC.

The chain has TRBV6-1 and TRBJ2-2, with 11 bases matching TRBD1. The CDR3 totals 15 residues. Germline V gene sequence: CDR1 MNHNS, CDR2 SASEGT. Germline trimming cut 1 base from V and 6 bases from J; bases unmatched to any gene: 1. The chain's CDR3 is CASSEGTGGAGELFF. In DNA, the CDR3 is TGTGCCAGCAGTGAAGGGACAGGGGGCGCCGGGGAGCTGTTTTTT.

The chain uses TRBV28 and TRBJ2-7; D is undetermined. The CDR3 extends over 11 amino acids. Trimming removed 6 bases from V and 2 bases from J, with 5 bases in between. CDR1 and CDR2 (germline): MDHEN, SYDVKM. This CDR3 is CASSTAYEQYF. CDR3 DNA sequence: TGTGCCAGCAGCACGGCCTACGAGCAGTACTTC.

The chain joins TRBV19 to TRBJ1-5, with 10 bases that match TRBD1. Germline assignment: CDR1 LNHDA and CDR2 SQIVND (reference sequence). The CDR3 is made up of 14 amino acids. V shed 9 bases, J shed 9 bases, and the junction held 11 bases outside the gene matches. In nucleotides, the CDR3 is TGTGCCAGCTCGACAGGGGGCCCGCCTGGGCCCCAGCATTTT. Translating it yields CASSTGGPPGPQHF.

This clone was found a few times. CDR3 sequence (DNA): TGTGCCGGGATCTGGAAGCGTAATGAGCAGTTCTTC. Its protein product is CAGIWKRNEQFF. V gene TRBV30 combines with J gene TRBJ2-1; the D is unclear. The germline V gene has CDR1 GTSNPN and CDR2 SVGIG (reference sequence). The V end lost 8 bases, the J end lost 7 bases, and 15 bases lay between the germline ends. The CDR3 runs to 12 residues.

This chain joins TRBV11-1 and TRBJ2-3; 8 bases align to TRBD2. Trimming at V came to 5 bases and at J to 2 bases, leaving 6 bases not matched to a gene. The germline CDR1 and CDR2 sequences are SGHAT and FQDESV (reference sequence). The CDR3 spans 15 residues. The CDR3 loop is CASSKLADVTDTQYF. The CDR3, as DNA: TGTGCCAGCAGCAAACTAGCGGACGTCACAGATACGCAGTATTTT.

DNA for the CDR3: TGTGCCAGCAGCCAAGATTTAACTAGCGGTCCGGATGAGCAGTTCTTC. The encoded protein is CASSQDLTSGPDEQFF. The gene calls are TRBV4-2 and TRBJ2-1, with 8 bases matching TRBD2. This CDR3 comprises 16 residues. V lost 0 bases to trimming and J lost 8 bases; unmatched junction nucleotides: 9. Germline V gives CDR1 LGHNA, CDR2 YNFKEQ.

This rearrangement joins TRBV5-1 to TRBJ2-3, with D maybe TRBD2 (5 bases). The CDR3 runs to 13 residues. V gave up 5 bases and J gave up 0 bases, with 7 bases separating them. Germline assignment: CDR1 SGHRS and CDR2 YFSETQ. CDR3 amino acids: CASSGGSTDTQYF. The CDR3 coding sequence is TGCGCCAGCAGTGGCGGGAGCACAGATACGCAGTATTTT.

The chain joins TRBV7-9 to TRBJ1-2, with 10 bases that match TRBD1. The length of the CDR3 is 12 residues. From germline, CDR1 is SEHNR and CDR2 FQNEAQ (reference sequence). Unmatched junction bases numbered 9, after V lost 6 bases and J lost 14 bases. The DNA for the CDR3 is TGTGCCAGCAGGCCCGGGACAGGGGATCTTACCTTC. Translating it yields CASRPGTGDLTF.

The J gene is TRBJ2-4, the V gene TRBV28, with D perhaps TRBD1 (6 bases). CDR1 and CDR2 from the germline V gene are MDHEN and SYDVKM. With 6 bases removed from V and 6 bases from J, the gap between germline ends came to 18 bases. The CDR3 runs 15 residues. In DNA form, the CDR3 reads TGTGCCAGCAGCTCCAGACAGGCCTCCGGAAACATTCAGTACTTC. This gives the protein CASSSRQASGNIQYF.

The V call is TRBV6-5, the J call TRBJ2-1, with 9 nucleotides matching TRBD2. Germline CDR1 reads MNHEY; CDR2 reads SVGAGI. With V trimmed by 5 bases and J by 8 bases, 7 bases remained unmatched. The CDR3 is 14 residues long. The DNA for the CDR3 is TGTGCCAGCAGTGACCGGTGGACTAGCGATGAGCAGTTCTTC. As protein: CASSDRWTSDEQFF.

The rearrangement uses TRBV5-8 and TRBJ2-1, with D possibly TRBD1 on 6 matching bases. Trimming pared 4 bases from V and 3 bases from J, leaving 8 bases between. Germline V CDR1 and CDR2: SGHTS, YDEGEE. This CDR3 is built from 13 residues. The CDR3 loop is CASSIQGYNEQFF. The CDR3 DNA reads as TGTGCCAGCAGCATACAGGGCTACAATGAGCAGTTCTTC.

This chain connects TRBV11-2 to TRBJ2-7; tentatively, D is TRBD2 (6 bases). CDR1 is SGHAT and CDR2 is FQNNGV in the germline V gene. Trimming cost V 3 bases and J 7 bases, with 16 bases left between them. The CDR3 is 14 amino acids. CDR3 coding DNA: TGTGCCAGCAGCTTGGGGAGGACGGCCTCGGAGCAGTACTTC. The encoded protein is CASSLGRTASEQYF.

V is TRBV10-2 and J is TRBJ2-3, with TRBD2 matching 8 bases. The CDR3 has 17 residues. The V gene end was trimmed by 2 bases and the J gene end by 4 bases; junction bases not matched to a gene: 11. The V gene's germline CDR1 is WSHSY and CDR2 SAAADI. CDR3 amino acids: CASSEGDGRAFADTQYF. The CDR3 nucleotides are TGCGCCAGCAGTGAGGGGGACGGGAGGGCCTTTGCAGATACGCAGTATTTT.